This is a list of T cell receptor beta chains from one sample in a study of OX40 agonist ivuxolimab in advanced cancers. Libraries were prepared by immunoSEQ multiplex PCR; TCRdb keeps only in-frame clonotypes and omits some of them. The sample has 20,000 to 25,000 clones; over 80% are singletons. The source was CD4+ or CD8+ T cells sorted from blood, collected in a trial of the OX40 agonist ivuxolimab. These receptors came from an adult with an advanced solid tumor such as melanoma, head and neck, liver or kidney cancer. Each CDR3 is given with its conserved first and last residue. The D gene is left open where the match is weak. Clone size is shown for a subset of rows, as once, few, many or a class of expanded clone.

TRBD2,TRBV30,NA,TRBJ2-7,CAWTSGSSYEQYF,TGTGCCTGGACTAGCGGGTCATCCTACGAGCAGTACTTC
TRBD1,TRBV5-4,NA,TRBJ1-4,CASSQTQGRGEKLFF,TGTGCCAGCAGCCAGACACAGGGGAGAGGTGAAAAACTGTTTTTT
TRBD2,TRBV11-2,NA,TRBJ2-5,CASSTGTRLETQYF,TGTGCCAGCAGCACAGGGACTAGATTAGAGACCCAGTACTTC
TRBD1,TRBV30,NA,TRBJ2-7,CAWSTGGSYEQYF,TGTGCCTGGAGTACAGGGGGCAGTTACGAGCAGTACTTC
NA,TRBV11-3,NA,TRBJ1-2,CASSPHNTF,TGTGCCAGCAGCCCTCATAACACCTTC
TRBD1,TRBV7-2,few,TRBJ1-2,CASSLVAGGWNGYTF,TGTGCCAGCAGCTTGGTGGCAGGGGGTTGGAATGGCTACACCTTC
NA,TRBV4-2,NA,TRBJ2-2,CASSQGPWSTTDGTGELFF,TGTGCCAGCAGCCAAGGGCCTTGGAGTACGACGGACGGGACCGGGGAGCTGTTTTTT
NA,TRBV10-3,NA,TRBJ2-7,CAISDVVDSTYEQYF,TGTGCCATCAGTGACGTCGTCGACAGCACCTACGAGCAGTACTTC
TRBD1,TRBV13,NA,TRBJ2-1,CASSLVTGGSYNEQFF,TGTGCCAGCAGCTTAGTTACAGGGGGTTCCTACAATGAGCAGTTCTTC
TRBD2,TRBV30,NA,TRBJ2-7,CAWRASGGLEQYF,TGTGCCTGGAGGGCTAGCGGGGGCCTCGAGCAGTACTTC
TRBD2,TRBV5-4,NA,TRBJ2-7,CASSLGTSGGYEQYF,TGTGCCAGCAGCTTGGGGACTAGCGGGGGCTACGAGCAGTACTTC
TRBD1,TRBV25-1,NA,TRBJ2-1,CASSGWDRGIDEQFF,TGTGCCAGCAGTGGATGGGACAGGGGCATCGATGAGCAGTTCTTC
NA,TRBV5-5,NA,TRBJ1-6,CASSLGGEASPLHF,TGTGCCAGCAGCTTGGGAGGGGAGGCTTCACCCCTCCACTTT
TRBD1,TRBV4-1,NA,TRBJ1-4,CASSHQAVDRDVEEKLFF,TGCGCCAGCAGCCACCAAGCTGTAGACAGGGATGTTGAAGAAAAACTGTTTTTT
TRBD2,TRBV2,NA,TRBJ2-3,CASRTSGDSTDTQYF,TGTGCCAGCAGAACTAGCGGGGATAGCACAGATACGCAGTATTTT
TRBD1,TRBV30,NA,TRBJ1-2,CAWSGDRQYGYTF,TGTGCCTGGAGTGGGGACAGGCAGTATGGCTACACCTTC
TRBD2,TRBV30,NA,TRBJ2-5,CAWSVGQGILGLAGGDQETQYF,TGTGCCTGGAGTGTCGGGCAGGGCATTTTGGGACTAGCGGGGGGGGACCAAGAGACCCAGTACTTC
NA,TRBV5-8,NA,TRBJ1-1,CASSYMMTAANTEAFF,TGTGCCAGCAGCTACATGATGACAGCCGCCAACACTGAAGCTTTCTTT
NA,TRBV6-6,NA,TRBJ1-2,CASSYEGGSYTF,TGTGCCAGCAGTTACGAGGGGGGGAGCTACACCTTC
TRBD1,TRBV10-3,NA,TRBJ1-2,CAINLGQEPNYGYTF,TGTGCCATCAATTTAGGACAGGAACCTAACTATGGCTACACCTTC
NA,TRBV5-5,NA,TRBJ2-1,CASSSDVYNEQFF,TGTGCCAGCAGCTCGGACGTCTACAATGAGCAGTTCTTC
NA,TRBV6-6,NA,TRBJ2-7,CASSYEGNWEQYF,TGTGCCAGCAGTTACGAAGGTAACTGGGAGCAGTACTTC
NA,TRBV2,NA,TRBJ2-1,CASIKTGKILTSDEQFF,TGTGCCAGCATTAAGACAGGGAAGATTCTAACTAGCGATGAGCAGTTCTTC
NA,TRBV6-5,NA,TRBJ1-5,CASTTGSQPQHF,TGTGCCAGCACCACAGGGTCTCAGCCCCAGCATTTT
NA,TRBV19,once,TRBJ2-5,CASSMARGETQYF,TGTGCCAGTAGTATGGCGCGGGGCGAGACCCAGTACTTC
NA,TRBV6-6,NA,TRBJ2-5,CASSYTFQETQYF,TGTGCCAGCAGTTATACTTTCCAAGAGACCCAGTACTTC
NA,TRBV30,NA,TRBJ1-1,CAWKGVTEAFF,TGTGCCTGGAAAGGGGTTACTGAAGCTTTCTTT